Sequencing of this T cell receptor beta chain was carried out in a study of T cell responses to AZD1222 COVID-19 vaccine. The overall study: Analysis merged second doses at about 4 or about 12 weeks.

This clone was seen only once. Its cognate antigen is unknown. Using immunoSEQ multiplex PCR, the repertoire was profiled, and TCRdb retains in-frame clones only, with some absent. The repertoire consists of tens of thousands of clones, with roughly 90% occurring once and the leading ten covering more than 4%. Regarding the study as a whole: Donors skewed white British and female; clonal diversity was possibly underestimated.

The CDR3 runs to 13 residues. CDR1 is SGDLS, CDR2 YYNGEE, per germline. The V gene lost 0 bases and the J gene lost 7 bases, with 8 bases spanning the gap. Specimen: peripheral blood, collected on day 0 of AZD1222 vaccination. The origin of this receptor is an adult in good health. V and J are TRBV9 and TRBJ2-1; D ambiguous. CDR3 region: CASSVVSSNEQFF. The CDR3 DNA is TGTGCCAGCAGCGTAGTGTCGAGTAATGAGCAGTTCTTC.